The entry below gives a single T cell receptor beta chain sequence along with its context. Its antigen is not known. Germline V gene data show CDR1 as GTSNPN and CDR2 as SVGIG (reference sequence). The CDR3 loop spans 17 amino acids. V shed 7 bases and J 0 bases; nucleotides not matched to a gene: 15. Each unsorted PBMC replicate got 300 ng genomic DNA, tens of thousands of genomes. The data were produced by immunoSEQ multiplex PCR, yet TCRdb's version contains in-frame clones alone and is incomplete. The sample has 450,000 to 500,000 clones; approximately 79% are singletons. All participating donors were Caucasian adults from Nashville, Tennessee. The data stem from a study of shared clonotypes between healthy human individuals. Broader study findings: Genetic and exposure-history diversity was limited by the small donor number.

Input material: PBMCs. This receptor was taken from a woman in her thirties or forties in good health. Some clones in this sample may be carry-over from other donors' samples. This rearrangement joins TRBV30 to TRBJ2-1, with 7 bases matching TRBD2. The CDR3 region is CASRLFSGLSSYNEQFF. The CDR3 region has the DNA TGTGCCTCCCGGCTCTTTAGCGGGTTGAGCTCCTACAATGAGCAGTTCTTC.